A single sample gave rise to the 6 T cell receptor beta chains below, sequenced in a study of T-cell memory formation after mild COVID-19. Each CDR3 protein is one row after TCRdb ran MiXCR on the 5' RACE reads. The data contain more than 75,000 distinct CDR3 sequences, approximately 15% of them singletons. Input material: PBMCs or a T cell subset sorted from them (not recorded which). The receptors were sampled from an adult woman who had mild COVID-19 (a few samples of this study predate the infection). Cell type and time point are not known.

This clonotype was detected a few times. V and J are TRBV13 and TRBJ2-3; TRBD2 aligns across 9 bases. After removal of 1 base from V and 5 bases from J, the junction contained 1 base not matched to a gene. This CDR3 has 14 residues. Germline V gene data show CDR1 as PRHDT and CDR2 as FYEKMQ (reference sequence). Here the CDR3 reads CASSLVAGEDTQYF. The CDR3 nucleotides are TGTGCCAGCAGCTTAGTAGCGGGAGAAGATACGCAGTATTTT.

The V call is TRBV29-1, the J call TRBJ2-1; 9 bases match TRBD1. The CDR3 is made up of 17 amino acids. Germline CDR1 reads SQVTM; CDR2 reads ANQGSEA. J lost 2 bases, V lost 6 bases, and 14 bases had no gene match. The CDR3 DNA reads as TGCAGCGTCTTCCCTGTAGGGACAGGGAAAACCTACAATGAGCAGTTCTTC. It is translated as CSVFPVGTGKTYNEQFF.

The chain is built from TRBV11-2 and TRBJ2-1; 7 bases match TRBD2. The junction had 6 bases not matched to a gene; V was cut back by 3 bases and J by 13 bases. The germline V gene has CDR1 SGHAT and CDR2 FQNNGV. This CDR3 is built from 12 residues. The CDR3 nucleotides are TGTGCCAGCAGCTTTACGAGCGGGGTTCAGTTCTTC. The encoded protein is CASSFTSGVQFF. Variable domain in full (rest from reference TRBV11-2 and TRBJ2-1): EAGVAQSPRYKIIEKRQSVAFWCNPISGHATLYWYQQILGQGPKLLIQFQNNGVVDDSQLPKDRFSAERLKGVDSTLKIQPAKLEDSAVYLCASSFTSGVQFFGPGTRLTVL.

The rearrangement links TRBV20-1 to TRBJ1-1, with 9 bases lining up with TRBD1. The junction had 4 bases not matched to a gene; V was cut back by 7 bases and J by 1 base. The germline V gene encodes CDR1 DFQATT and CDR2 SNEGSKA (reference sequence). There are 13 residues in the CDR3. CDR3 sequence (DNA): TGCAGTGTTCCGGGACAGGGGAACACTGAAGCTTTCTTT. Its protein is CSVPGQGNTEAFF.

The V gene is TRBV6-2 or TRBV6-3, the J gene TRBJ2-7, with D unclear. The CDR3 consists of 12 residues. The ends were cut back, 2 bases at V and 4 bases at J, with 6 bases in the middle. CDR1 is MNHEY, CDR2 SVGEGT, per germline. CDR3 bases: TGTGCCAGCAGTTACGTCCGGTACGAGCAGTACTTC. Amino acids: CASSYVRYEQYF.

The gene calls are TRBV5-1 and TRBJ2-3, with TRBD1 matching 7 bases. The CDR3 spans 16 residues. The junction had 7 bases not matched to a gene; V was cut back by 3 bases and J by 0 bases. Germline V gene sequence: CDR1 SGHRS, CDR2 YFSETQ. The CDR3 DNA is TGCGCCAGCAGCTCCTTACAGGGGCCCAGCACAGATACGCAGTATTTT. As protein: CASSSLQGPSTDTQYF.